This is a list of T cell receptor beta chains from one sample in a study of T cell repertoires in cytomegalovirus infection. Their antigens remain unidentified. TCRdb itself ran the reads through MiXCR, one entry per CDR3 protein. Of around 58,000 distinct CDR3 sequences listed, 20% to 25% were seen once; the top ten hold roughly two thirds. This specimen consisted of CD8+ T cells from cultured PBMCs, obtained from culture after CMV antigen stimulation. The receptors here all came from a human donor in good health (CMV status not recorded). Some clones in this sample may be carry-over from other donors' samples. CDR3s include the opening cysteine and the closing phenylalanine or tryptophan. The order of the fields is D gene, V gene, J gene, clone size, CDR3 length, CDR3 DNA, CDR3 protein. D genes are given only for firm matches. Clone size is stated in some rows and not others, as once, few, many or a class when expanded.

-	TRBV12-3/TRBV12-4	TRBJ1-1	few	11	TGTGCCAGCACCCCGAGCACTGAAGCTTTCTTT	CASTPSTEAFF
-	TRBV4-3	TRBJ2-7	few	15	TGCGCCAGCAGCCAGGAACGGGGTTACTCCTACGAGCAGTACTTC	CASSQERGYSYEQYF
-	TRBV4-3	TRBJ1-1	-	16	TGCGCCAGCAGCCCTCGAAGGCTGGCAACTAACACTGAAGCTTTCTTT	CASSPRRLATNTEAFF
TRBD1	TRBV4-1	TRBJ2-7	-	15	TGCGCCAGCAGCCCCACGGACAGGGCTTTGGACGAGCAGTACTTC	CASSPTDRALDEQYF
-	TRBV20-1	TRBJ2-3	-	12	TGCAGTGCGAGGGGGGTTCACGATACGCAGTATTTT	CSARGVHDTQYF
TRBD2	TRBV4-3	TRBJ2-1	-	16	TGCGCCAGCAGCCAATCTCTGGGGGGGGCCTACAATGAGCAGTTCTTC	CASSQSLGGAYNEQFF
TRBD2	TRBV6-1	TRBJ2-3	few	15	TGTGCCAGCAGTGAACTAGCGGGGGGGCCAGATACGCAGTATTTT	CASSELAGGPDTQYF
-	TRBV29-1	TRBJ2-1	few	15	TGCAGCGTTGAAGATAGGCCAGAAGTCAAGTGGGAGCAGTTCTTC	CSVEDRPEVKWEQFF
-	TRBV11-2	TRBJ1-2	few	12	TGTGCCAGCAGCACGGGGCACTATGGCTACACCTTC	CASSTGHYGYTF
-	TRBV6-2/TRBV6-3	TRBJ1-4	few	17	TGTGCCAGCAGTCAGGGACCGATGGAAGCAACTAATGAAAAACTGTTTTTT	CASSQGPMEATNEKLFF
TRBD1	TRBV12-3/TRBV12-4	TRBJ2-1	-	12	TGTGCCAGCAGCGACAGGGGCGATGAGCAGTTCTTC	CASSDRGDEQFF
-	TRBV6-6	TRBJ1-5	few	15	TGTGCCACAAAGGGGGATGGTAATAGCAATCAGCCCCAGCATTTT	CATKGDGNSNQPQHF
-	TRBV4-1	TRBJ1-1	once	14	TGCGCCAGCAGCCAGCAGGGTGGTGGGACTGAAGCTTTCTTT	CASSQQGGGTEAFF
-	TRBV7-2	TRBJ2-7	-	15	TGTGCCAGCAGCCCGACGGATTACGGCTCCTACGAGCAGTACTTC	CASSPTDYGSYEQYF
-	TRBV19	TRBJ1-5	few	16	TGTGCCAGTAGTATAGAGGGGGCGTCGAGCAATCAGCCCCAGCATTTT	CASSIEGASSNQPQHF
-	TRBV27	TRBJ1-1	few	15	TGTGCCAGCAGTTCCTTAATGGGGGCTGACACTGAAGCTTTCTTT	CASSSLMGADTEAFF
TRBD2	TRBV7-2	TRBJ2-7	-	14	TGTGCCAGCAGCCCGGGACTAGCTACCTACGAGCAGTACTTC	CASSPGLATYEQYF
TRBD1	TRBV25-1	TRBJ2-2	-	15	TGTGCCAGCAGTGAAAGGACAGGGCACACCGGGGAGCTGTTTTTT	CASSERTGHTGELFF
-	TRBV15	TRBJ2-5	few	12	TGTGCCACCAGCAGAGATGGGTTGCCCCAGTACTTC	CATSRDGLPQYF
-	TRBV7-8	TRBJ2-7	-	14	TGTGCCAGCAGCTTAGGAGTAGCATCCTACGAGCAGTACTTC	CASSLGVASYEQYF
-	TRBV7-3	TRBJ1-2	-	14	TGTGCCAGCAGCTTCAGCATTGGTGACTATGGCTACACCTTC	CASSFSIGDYGYTF
-	TRBV10-2	TRBJ2-3	-	15	TGCGCCAGCAGTGAGCGGCAGGGGTCGACAGATACGCAGTATTTT	CASSERQGSTDTQYF
-	TRBV7-8	TRBJ1-5	-	16	TGTGCCAGCAGCTCCCCACCCATGGGGCCAAATCAGCCCCAGCATTTT	CASSSPPMGPNQPQHF
TRBD2	TRBV2	TRBJ2-1	-	14	TGTGCCAGCACCGATAGCGGGTCCTACAATGAGCAGTTCTTC	CASTDSGSYNEQFF
-	TRBV4-3	TRBJ2-3	-	16	TGCGCCAGCAGCCAAGAGACACCACCGGGGACAGATACGCAGTATTTT	CASSQETPPGTDTQYF
-	TRBV6-5	TRBJ1-1	-	14	TGTGCCAGCAGTTTAGGTTCGAGGGGAAGAGAGGCTTTCTTT	CASSLGSRGREAFF
-	TRBV6-1	TRBJ1-1	once	12	TGTGCCAGCACCTTAAGAGGCACTGAAGCTTTCTTT	CASTLRGTEAFF
-	TRBV7-9	TRBJ2-7	few	14	TGTGCCAGCAGCCCCCAGACAGAGCCCTACGAGCAGTACTTC	CASSPQTEPYEQYF
-	TRBV7-9	TRBJ2-7	-	14	TGTGCCAGCAGTCCGGACAGCTTTTCCTACGAGCAGTACTTC	CASSPDSFSYEQYF
-	TRBV30	TRBJ2-2	few	15	TGTGCCTGGAGTGCTCAGGATGTCATCACCGGGGAGCTGTTTTTT	CAWSAQDVITGELFF
-	TRBV7-8	TRBJ2-2	few	12	TGTGCCAGCAGCCTTTTTACGGGGGAGCTGTTTTTT	CASSLFTGELFF
-	TRBV29-1	TRBJ2-1	-	13	TGCAGCGCCGGACAGAGCTCCTACAATGAGCAGTTCTTC	CSAGQSSYNEQFF
-	TRBV12-3/TRBV12-4	TRBJ2-3	few	14	TGTGCCAGCACCCCCGTAACAGGGTACGATACGCAGTATTTT	CASTPVTGYDTQYF
TRBD1	TRBV7-2	TRBJ1-2	few	18	TGTGCCAGCAGCTTAGCGTCCGTAGTAGGGGGCGAAATCTATGGCTACACCTTC	CASSLASVVGGEIYGYTF
TRBD2	TRBV20-1	TRBJ2-7	-	15	TGCAGTGCTTATGGGGGACTAGCGGGGCGATCCGAGCAGTACTTC	CSAYGGLAGRSEQYF
-	TRBV5-4	TRBJ1-1	many	14	TGTGCCAGCAGCTTGAAGGAGGTTGGGACTGAAGCTTTCTTT	CASSLKEVGTEAFF
TRBD1	TRBV6-2/TRBV6-3	TRBJ1-1	-	12	TGTGCCGTTGGGACAGGGGGCACTGAAGCTTTCTTT	CAVGTGGTEAFF
TRBD1	TRBV7-2	TRBJ2-7	few	16	TGTGCCAGCAGCTTACACGGGACAGGGATCTCCTACGAGCAGTACTTC	CASSLHGTGISYEQYF
TRBD1	TRBV7-8	TRBJ2-7	few	15	TGTGCCAGCAGCTTCCGACAGGGGTCGGGGTACGAGCAGTACTTC	CASSFRQGSGYEQYF
-	TRBV5-6	TRBJ2-7	-	13	TGTGCCAGCAAGGACAGCCTTGCCTACGAGCAGTACTTC	CASKDSLAYEQYF
-	TRBV6-2/TRBV6-3	TRBJ2-7	-	12	TGTGCCAGTTGGGGCAGTTCCTACGAGCAGTACTTC	CASWGSSYEQYF